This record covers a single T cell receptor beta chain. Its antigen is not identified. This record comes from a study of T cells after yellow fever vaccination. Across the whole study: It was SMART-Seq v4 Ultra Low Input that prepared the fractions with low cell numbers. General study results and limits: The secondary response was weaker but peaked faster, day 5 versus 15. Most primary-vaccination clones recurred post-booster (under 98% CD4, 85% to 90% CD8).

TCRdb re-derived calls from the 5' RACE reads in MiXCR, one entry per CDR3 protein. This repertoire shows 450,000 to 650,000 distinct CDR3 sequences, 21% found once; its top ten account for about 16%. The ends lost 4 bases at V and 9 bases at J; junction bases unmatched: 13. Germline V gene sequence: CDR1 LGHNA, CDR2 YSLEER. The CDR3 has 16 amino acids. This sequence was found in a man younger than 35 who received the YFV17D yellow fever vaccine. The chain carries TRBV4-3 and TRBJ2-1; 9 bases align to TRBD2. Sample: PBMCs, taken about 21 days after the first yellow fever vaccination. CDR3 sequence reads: CASSLTLAGGPREQFF. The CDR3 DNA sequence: TGCGCCAGCAGCCTAACTTTGGCGGGGGGGCCTCGTGAGCAGTTCTTC.